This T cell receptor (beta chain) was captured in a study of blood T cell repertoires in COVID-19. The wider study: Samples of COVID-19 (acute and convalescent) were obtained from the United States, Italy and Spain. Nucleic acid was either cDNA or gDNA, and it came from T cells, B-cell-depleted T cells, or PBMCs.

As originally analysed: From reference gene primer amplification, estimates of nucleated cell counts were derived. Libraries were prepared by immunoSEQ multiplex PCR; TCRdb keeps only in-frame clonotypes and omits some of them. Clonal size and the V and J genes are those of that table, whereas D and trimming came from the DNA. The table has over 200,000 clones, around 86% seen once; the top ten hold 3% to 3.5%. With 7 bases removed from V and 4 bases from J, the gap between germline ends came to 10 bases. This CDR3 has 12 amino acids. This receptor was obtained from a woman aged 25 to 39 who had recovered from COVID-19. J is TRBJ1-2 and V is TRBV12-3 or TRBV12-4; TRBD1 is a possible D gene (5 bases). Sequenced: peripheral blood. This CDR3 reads CASTRDLYGYTF. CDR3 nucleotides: TGTGCCAGCACCAGGGATCTCTATGGCTACACCTTC.